Each of the 21 T cell receptor beta chains below was sequenced from the same sample in a study of vaccination effects on CD4 cells after COVID-19. In the ViraFEST assay, antigen-specific CD4+ clonotypes were identified by expansion after peptide-pool stimulation. Isolation of CD4+ T cells took place after approximately ten days of culture. Either the mRNA-1273 or the BNT162b2 vaccine was given to participants as two doses. Their target antigens are unknown. Here immunoSEQ multiplex PCR was the method, and the copy in TCRdb shows in-frame clones only, minus some. The sample carries tens of thousands of clones, 60% to 80% recorded once. Sequenced material: CD4+ T cells from PBMCs cultured with HCoV-OC43 spike peptides, taken after COVID-19 vaccination. Stated subset: HCoV-OC43 spike overlapping peptide pool stimulation. The source of these receptors is a human donor who received a COVID-19 vaccine.

This rearrangement joins TRBV20-1 to TRBJ1-3; 11 positions match TRBD1. The CDR3 totals 15 residues. The germline CDR1 and CDR2 sequences are DFQATT and SNEGSKA (reference sequence). J gave up 4 bases and V 3 bases, and 5 bases lay outside the gene matches. The CDR3: CSASGQGAKGNTIYF. CDR3 bases: TGCAGTGCTAGTGGACAGGGGGCGAAAGGAAACACCATATATTTT.

The rearrangement joins TRBV2 to TRBJ1-2; TRBD1 matches at 11 bases. This CDR3 has 15 amino acids. V dropped 0 bases and J dropped 8; count of bases not matched to a gene: 5. Germline V CDR1 and CDR2: SNHLY, FYNNEI. The CDR3 DNA reads TGTGCCAGCAGTGAAGCGGGGGACAGGGGGAGAGGCTACACCTTC. Its translation is CASSEAGDRGRGYTF.

The chain has TRBV28 and TRBJ1-2, with TRBD1 as a possible D gene (5 bases). This CDR3 has 13 residues. Trimming removed 6 bases from V and 8 bases from J, with 16 bases in between. Germline CDR1 and CDR2: MDHEN and SYDVKM. This chain's CDR3 is CASSLLRGWGYTF. The CDR3 DNA reads TGTGCCAGCAGCCTCTTAAGGGGATGGGGCTACACCTTC.

This clone has only one observation. The chain carries TRBV5-1 and TRBJ1-5; TRBD1 is a possible D gene (5 bases). Germline CDR1 and CDR2: SGHRS and YFSETQ. Trimming removed 4 bases at V and 5 bases at J, with 13 bases between. This CDR3 spans 14 amino acids. In nucleotides, the CDR3 is TGCGCCAGCAGCCCGGGGGTGGAGGATCAGCCCCAGCATTTT. Protein: CASSPGVEDQPQHF.

V is TRBV7-9 and J is TRBJ1-3; D uncertain. There are 12 residues in the CDR3. CDR1 SEHNR and CDR2 FQNEAQ come from the germline V gene (reference sequence). Trimming removed 5 bases from V and 2 bases from J, with 4 bases in between. The CDR3 loop is CASSLTGNTIYF. The CDR3 coding sequence is TGTGCCAGCAGCCTTACTGGAAACACCATATATTTT.

The J gene is TRBJ1-4, the V gene TRBV7-2, with TRBD1 matching over 9 bases. The CDR3 is 15 amino acids. The J segment lost 6 bases and the V segment lost 5 bases, leaving 7 bases of the junction unmatched. CDR1 and CDR2 from the germline V gene are SGHTA and FQGNSA. The CDR3 loop reads CASSEAGTGYEKLFF. The CDR3 nucleotides are TGTGCCAGCAGCGAAGCCGGGACAGGGTATGAAAAACTGTTTTTT.

The V gene is TRBV5-6, the J gene TRBJ2-5; a possible D gene is TRBD1 (5 bases). Germline V gene data show CDR1 as SGHDT and CDR2 as YYEEEE. This CDR3 has 13 residues. Deletions cut 2 bases from V and 5 bases from J, with 10 bases between. The chain's CDR3 is CASSFSWGETQYF. DNA for the CDR3: TGTGCCAGCAGCTTTAGCTGGGGCGAGACCCAGTACTTC.

The CDR3 coding sequence is TGCGCCAGCAGCTCGGACAGGGCCCATGAAAAACTGTTTTTT. As protein: CASSSDRAHEKLFF. The V call is TRBV5-1, the J call TRBJ1-4; 8 bases are a match to TRBD1. The trim removed 3 bases at V and 6 bases at J, leaving 4 bases unmatched. Germline V gives CDR1 SGHRS, CDR2 YFSETQ. CDR3 length: 14 residues. Based on the CDR3 plus reference TRBV5-1 and TRBJ1-4, the full variable domain is KAGVTQTPRYLIKTRGQQVTLSCSPISGHRSVSWYQQTPGQGLQFLFEYFSETQRNKGNFPGRFSGRQFSNSRSEMNVSTLELGDSALYLCASSSDRAHEKLFFGSGTQLSVL.

The rearrangement joins TRBV11-1 to TRBJ2-1; 8 bases match TRBD2. With 5 bases clipped from V and 3 bases from J, the junction kept 6 bases outside the gene matches. The CDR3 is made up of 15 amino acids. Germline CDR1 is SGHAT and CDR2 is FQDESV (reference sequence). DNA for the CDR3: TGTGCCAGCAGCCGCCCAGCGGGGGACTACAATGAGCAGTTCTTC. Amino acids: CASSRPAGDYNEQFF.

This clone appeared a few times. The CDR3 DNA sequence: TGTGCCAGTACCTTGCGGACAGTCAACTATGGCTACACCTTC. Its protein product is CASTLRTVNYGYTF. The genes are TRBV19 and TRBJ1-2; D may be TRBD1 (6 bases). CDR1 LNHDA and CDR2 SQIVND come from the germline V gene (reference sequence). The CDR3 consists of 14 residues. Trimming took off 7 bases at V and 2 bases at J, with 14 bases between the two ends.

This clone has only a few counts. V gene TRBV7-9 combines with J gene TRBJ2-3; 9 bases fit TRBD2. The CDR3 is made up of 17 amino acids. Unmatched junction bases numbered 8, after V lost 2 bases and J lost 2 bases. The germline V gene encodes CDR1 SEHNR and CDR2 FQNEAQ (reference sequence). CDR3 amino acids: CASSLPAGGAITDTQYF. The CDR3 nucleotides read TGTGCCAGCAGCTTACCCGCGGGGGGGGCAATCACAGATACGCAGTATTTT.

The genes are TRBV7-3 and TRBJ2-5, with 11 bases identical to TRBD1. The V segment lost 6 bases and the J segment 5 bases; nucleotides outside the gene matches: 8. Germline assignment: CDR1 SGHTA and CDR2 FQGTGA. This CDR3 contains 15 residues. The CDR3: CASSYGTGGLETQYF. In nucleotides, the CDR3 is TGTGCCAGCAGTTACGGGACAGGGGGATTGGAGACCCAGTACTTC.

The chain uses TRBV5-1 and TRBJ2-2; D remains ambiguous. CDR3 size: 15 residues. V dropped 0 bases and J dropped 0 bases, with 6 bases sitting between them. The germline V gene encodes CDR1 SGHRS and CDR2 YFSETQ. CDR3 sequence: CASSLEPPNTGELFF. The DNA for the CDR3 is TGCGCCAGCAGCTTGGAACCCCCGAACACCGGGGAGCTGTTTTTT.

The chain links TRBV27 to TRBJ1-5; D perhaps matches TRBD1 (6 bases). V lost 3 bases to trimming and J lost 0 bases, with 12 bases between them. The CDR3 is 16 residues long. Germline CDR1 MNHEY, CDR2 SMNVEV (reference sequence). The CDR3 here is CASSFGGTNSNQPQHF. CDR3 nucleotide sequence: TGTGCCAGCAGTTTCGGGGGGACAAATAGCAATCAGCCCCAGCATTTT.

The V gene is TRBV2, the J gene TRBJ1-2, with a tentative D call TRBD1 (5 bases). Looked up from germline, CDR1 is SNHLY and CDR2 is FYNNEI. This CDR3 has 12 amino acids. V was trimmed by 6 bases and J by 4 bases, leaving 9 bases between them. The CDR3: CASRRGGYGYTF. CDR3 bases: TGTGCCAGCAGAAGGGGAGGCTATGGCTACACCTTC.

This chain uses TRBV7-2 with TRBJ1-4; 12 bases are shared with TRBD1. Germline loops: CDR1 SGHTA, CDR2 FQGNSA. The CDR3 is 19 amino acids. The ends lost 8 bases at V and 8 bases at J; junction bases unmatched: 21. In DNA, the CDR3 is TGTGCCAGCCCTGTCGCCCCTCCGGGACAGGGGGCAGTAGGCGAAAAACTGTTTTTT. It is translated as CASPVAPPGQGAVGEKLFF.

The rearrangement links TRBV5-1 to TRBJ2-2, with D possibly matching TRBD1 (6 bases). Trimming took off 1 base at V and 7 bases at J, with 14 bases between the two ends. Germline V gene lookup returns CDR1 SGHRS and CDR2 YFSETQ. This CDR3 comprises 15 residues. CDR3 protein: CASSLRQGTIGELFF. In DNA, the CDR3 is TGCGCCAGCAGCTTGAGGCAGGGGACGATCGGGGAGCTGTTTTTT.

V is TRBV13 and J is TRBJ1-2; D is undetermined. With 2 bases removed from V and 7 bases from J, the gap between germline ends came to 20 bases. CDR1 is PRHDT, CDR2 FYEKMQ, per germline (reference sequence). The CDR3 contains 16 residues. CDR3 sequence (DNA): TGTGCCAGCAGCTTACTCAGCGGAGGGTTGGGTAGTGGCTACACCTTC. Protein product: CASSLLSGGLGSGYTF.

This chain connects TRBV5-1 to TRBJ1-2; no definite D call. The ends were cut back, 0 bases at V and 8 bases at J, with 14 bases in the middle. The germline V gene encodes CDR1 SGHRS and CDR2 YFSETQ. CDR3 size: 14 residues. In DNA, the CDR3 is TGCGCCAGCAGCTTGGAAAACTCCGGAGGGGGCTACACCTTC. It yields the protein CASSLENSGGGYTF.

This rearrangement joins TRBV5-1 to TRBJ1-2; D is ambiguous. Germline CDR1 SGHRS, CDR2 YFSETQ. V was shortened by 0 bases and J by 0 bases, with 6 bases between the two germline ends. CDR3 length equals 14 residues. The DNA for the CDR3 is TGCGCCAGCAGCTTGGAGATAACTAACTATGGCTACACCTTC. Encoded protein: CASSLEITNYGYTF.

About this clone: Other DNA sequences from this sample encode an identical CDR3 as well. CDR3 bases: TGTGCCAGCTCACCAGGGAATCAGCCCCAGCATTTT. Translating it yields CASSPGNQPQHF. The V gene is TRBV18, the J gene TRBJ1-5; D is ambiguous. CDR3 size: 12 residues. V lost 2 bases to trimming and J lost 4 bases, with 3 bases between them. Per the germline V gene, CDR1 is KGHSH and CDR2 is LQKENI.